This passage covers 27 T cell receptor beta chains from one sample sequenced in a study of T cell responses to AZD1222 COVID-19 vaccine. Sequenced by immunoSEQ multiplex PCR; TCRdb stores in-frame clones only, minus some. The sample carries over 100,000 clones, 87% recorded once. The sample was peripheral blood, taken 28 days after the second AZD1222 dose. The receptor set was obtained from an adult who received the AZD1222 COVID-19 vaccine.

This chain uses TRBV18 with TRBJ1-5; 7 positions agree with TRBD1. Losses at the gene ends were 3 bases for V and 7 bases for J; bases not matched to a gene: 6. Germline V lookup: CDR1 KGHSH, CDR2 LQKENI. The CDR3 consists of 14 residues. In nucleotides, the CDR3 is TGTGCCAGCTCACCCGACAGGGCCGGGCAGCCCCAGCATTTT. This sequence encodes CASSPDRAGQPQHF.

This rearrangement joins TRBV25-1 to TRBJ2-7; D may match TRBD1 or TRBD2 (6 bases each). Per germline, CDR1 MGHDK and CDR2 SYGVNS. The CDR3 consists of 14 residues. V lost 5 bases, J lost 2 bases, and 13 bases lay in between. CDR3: CASSPVGGTYEQYF. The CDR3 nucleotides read TGTGCCAGCAGTCCCGTCGGGGGCACCTACGAGCAGTACTTC.

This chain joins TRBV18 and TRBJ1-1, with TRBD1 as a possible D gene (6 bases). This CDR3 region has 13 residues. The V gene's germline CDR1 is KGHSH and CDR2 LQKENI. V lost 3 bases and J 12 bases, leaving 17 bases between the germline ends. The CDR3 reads CASSPSRGQSTFF. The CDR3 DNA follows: TGTGCCAGCTCACCTAGTCGCGGACAGTCAACTTTCTTT.

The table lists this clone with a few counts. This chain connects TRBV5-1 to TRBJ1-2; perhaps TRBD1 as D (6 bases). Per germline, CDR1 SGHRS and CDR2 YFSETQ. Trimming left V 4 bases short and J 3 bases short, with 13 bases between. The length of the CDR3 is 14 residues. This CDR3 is CASSLGGSHYGYTF. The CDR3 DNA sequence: TGCGCCAGCAGCCTAGGGGGAAGTCACTATGGCTACACCTTC.

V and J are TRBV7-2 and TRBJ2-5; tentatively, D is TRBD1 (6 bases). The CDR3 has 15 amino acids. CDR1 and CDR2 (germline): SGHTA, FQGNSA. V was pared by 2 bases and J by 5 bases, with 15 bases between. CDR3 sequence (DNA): TGTGCCAGCAGCTTACAGTTCGGGACAAGTGAGACCCAGTACTTC. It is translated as CASSLQFGTSETQYF.

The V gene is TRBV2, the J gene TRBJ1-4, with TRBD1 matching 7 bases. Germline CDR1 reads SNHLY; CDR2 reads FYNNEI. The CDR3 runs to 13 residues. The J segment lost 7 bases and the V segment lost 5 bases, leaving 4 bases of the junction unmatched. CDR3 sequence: CASSTDRVEKLFF. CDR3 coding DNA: TGTGCCAGCAGTACAGACAGGGTTGAAAAACTGTTTTTT.

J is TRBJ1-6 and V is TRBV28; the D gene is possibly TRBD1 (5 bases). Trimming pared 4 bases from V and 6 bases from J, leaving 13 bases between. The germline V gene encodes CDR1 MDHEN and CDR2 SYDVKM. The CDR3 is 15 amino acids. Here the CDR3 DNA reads TGTGCCAGCAGTTCGATAGGGACCCCTAATTCACCCCTCCACTTT. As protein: CASSSIGTPNSPLHF.

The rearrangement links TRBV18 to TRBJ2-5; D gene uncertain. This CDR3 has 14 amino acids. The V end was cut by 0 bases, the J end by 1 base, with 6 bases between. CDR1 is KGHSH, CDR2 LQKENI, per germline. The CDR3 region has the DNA TGTGCCAGCTCACCACCCAACAGCCAAGAGACCCAGTACTTC. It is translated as CASSPPNSQETQYF.

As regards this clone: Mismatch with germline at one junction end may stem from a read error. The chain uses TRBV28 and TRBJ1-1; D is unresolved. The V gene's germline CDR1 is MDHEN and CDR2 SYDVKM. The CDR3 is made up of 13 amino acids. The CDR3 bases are TGCGCCAGCAACGGGCAGGCCGGGACTGAAGCTTTCTTT. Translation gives CASNGQAGTEAFF. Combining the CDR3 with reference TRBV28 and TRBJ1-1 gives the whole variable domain DVKVTQSSRYLVKRTGEKVFLECVQDMDHENMFWYRQDPGLGLRLIYFSYDVKMKEKGDIPEGYSVSREKKERFSLILESASTNQTSMYLCASNGQAGTEAFFGQGTRLTVV.

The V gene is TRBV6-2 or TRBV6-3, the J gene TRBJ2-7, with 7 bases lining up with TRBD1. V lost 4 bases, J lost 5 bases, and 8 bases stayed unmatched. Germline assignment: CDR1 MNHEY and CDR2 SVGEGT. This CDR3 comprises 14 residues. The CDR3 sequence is CASSLTGAVDEQYF. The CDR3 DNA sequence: TGTGCCAGCAGTTTAACAGGGGCGGTGGACGAGCAGTACTTC.

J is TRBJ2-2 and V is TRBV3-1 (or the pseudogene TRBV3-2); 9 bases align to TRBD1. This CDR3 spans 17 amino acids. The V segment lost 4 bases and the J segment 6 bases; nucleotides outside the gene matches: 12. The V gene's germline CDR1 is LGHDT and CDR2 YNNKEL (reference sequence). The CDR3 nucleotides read TGTGCCAGCAGCCTGCCCATTGGGACAGGGATCCCCGGGGAGCTGTTTTTT. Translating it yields CASSLPIGTGIPGELFF.

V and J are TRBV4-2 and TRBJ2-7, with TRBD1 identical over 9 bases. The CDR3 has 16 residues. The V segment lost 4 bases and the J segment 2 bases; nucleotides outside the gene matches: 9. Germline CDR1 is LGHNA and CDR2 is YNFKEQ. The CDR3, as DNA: TGTGCCAGCAGCCTAGAACAGGGGGCGATCCCCTACGAGCAGTACTTC. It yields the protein CASSLEQGAIPYEQYF.

DNA for the CDR3: TGTGCCACCGGACAGTCAGAGACCCAGTACTTC. Amino acids: CATGQSETQYF. The chain combines TRBV10-3 with TRBJ2-5; D possibly corresponds to TRBD1 (6 bases). Germline CDR1 is ENHRY and CDR2 is SYGVKD. V dropped 10 bases and J dropped 4 bases, with 10 bases sitting between them. The CDR3 sequence is 11 residues long.

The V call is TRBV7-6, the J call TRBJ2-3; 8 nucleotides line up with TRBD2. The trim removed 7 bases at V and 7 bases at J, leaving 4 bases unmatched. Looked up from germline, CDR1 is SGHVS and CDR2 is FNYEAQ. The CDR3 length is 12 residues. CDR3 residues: CASTGGGHTQYF. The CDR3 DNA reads TGTGCCAGCACCGGCGGGGGGCATACGCAGTATTTT.

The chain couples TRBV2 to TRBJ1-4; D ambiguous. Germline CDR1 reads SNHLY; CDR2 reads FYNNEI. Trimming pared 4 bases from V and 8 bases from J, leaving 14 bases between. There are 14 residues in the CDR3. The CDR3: CASSGGRYNEKLFF. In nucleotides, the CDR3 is TGTGCCAGCAGTGGAGGCAGGTATAACGAAAAACTGTTTTTT.

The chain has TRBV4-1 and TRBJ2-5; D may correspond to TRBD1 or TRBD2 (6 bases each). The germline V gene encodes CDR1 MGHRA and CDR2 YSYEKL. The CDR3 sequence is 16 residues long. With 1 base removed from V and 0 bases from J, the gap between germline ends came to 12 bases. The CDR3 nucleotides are TGCGCCAGCAGCCAAGGAGGGGGGCAATACCAAGAGACCCAGTACTTC. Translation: CASSQGGGQYQETQYF.

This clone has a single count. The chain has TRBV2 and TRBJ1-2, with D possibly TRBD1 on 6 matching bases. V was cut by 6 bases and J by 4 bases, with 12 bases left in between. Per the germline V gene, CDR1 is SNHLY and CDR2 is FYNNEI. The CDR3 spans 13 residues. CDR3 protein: CASREQGRYGYTF. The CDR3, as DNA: TGTGCCAGCAGGGAACAGGGCCGCTATGGCTACACCTTC.

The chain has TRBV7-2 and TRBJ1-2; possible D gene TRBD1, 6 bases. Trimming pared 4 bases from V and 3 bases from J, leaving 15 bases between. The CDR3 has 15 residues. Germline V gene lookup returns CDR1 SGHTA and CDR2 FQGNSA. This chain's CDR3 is CASSWGASPHYGYTF. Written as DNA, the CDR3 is TGTGCCAGCAGCTGGGGGGCCTCTCCACACTATGGCTACACCTTC.

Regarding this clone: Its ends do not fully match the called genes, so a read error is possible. The CDR3 here is CASSQGGGKWVF. For the CDR3, the DNA is TGTGCCAGCAGCCAAGGCGGGGGTAAGTGGGTCTTC. The chain couples TRBV3-1 (or the pseudogene TRBV3-2) to TRBJ2-1; 7 bases fit TRBD2. Per the germline V gene, CDR1 is LGHDT and CDR2 is YNNKEL (reference sequence). The CDR3 runs to 12 residues.

In nucleotides, the CDR3 is TGTGCCAGCAGCTTAGTAAAGGATGACACTGAAGCTTTCTTT. Protein: CASSLVKDDTEAFF. V is TRBV7-9 and J is TRBJ1-1; D call uncertain. V was trimmed by 1 base and J by 3 bases, leaving 9 bases between them. The CDR3 has 14 residues. From germline, CDR1 is SEHNR and CDR2 FQNEAQ (reference sequence).

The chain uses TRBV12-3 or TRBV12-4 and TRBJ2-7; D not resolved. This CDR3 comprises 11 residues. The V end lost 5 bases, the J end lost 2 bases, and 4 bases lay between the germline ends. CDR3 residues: CASSGAYEQYF. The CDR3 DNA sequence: TGTGCCAGCAGTGGGGCCTACGAGCAGTACTTC.

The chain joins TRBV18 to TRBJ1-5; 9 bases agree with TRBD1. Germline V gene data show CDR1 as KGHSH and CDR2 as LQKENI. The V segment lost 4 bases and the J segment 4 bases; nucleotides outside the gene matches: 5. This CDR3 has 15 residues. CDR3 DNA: TGTGCCAGCTCACAAGGGACAGGGAAAAATCAGCCCCAGCATTTT. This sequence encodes CASSQGTGKNQPQHF.

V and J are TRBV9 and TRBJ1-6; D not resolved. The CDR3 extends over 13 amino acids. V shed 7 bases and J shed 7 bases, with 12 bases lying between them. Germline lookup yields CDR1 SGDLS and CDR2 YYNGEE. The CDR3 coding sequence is TGTGCCAGCTCAAGGACGGCAAATTCACCCCTCCACTTT. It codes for CASSRTANSPLHF.

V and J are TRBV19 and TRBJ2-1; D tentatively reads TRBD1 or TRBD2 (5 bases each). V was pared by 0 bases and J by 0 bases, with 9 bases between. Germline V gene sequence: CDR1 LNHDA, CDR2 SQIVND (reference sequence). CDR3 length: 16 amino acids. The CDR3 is CASSIDPGSSYNEQFF. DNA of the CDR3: TGTGCCAGTAGTATAGACCCAGGGAGCTCCTACAATGAGCAGTTCTTC.

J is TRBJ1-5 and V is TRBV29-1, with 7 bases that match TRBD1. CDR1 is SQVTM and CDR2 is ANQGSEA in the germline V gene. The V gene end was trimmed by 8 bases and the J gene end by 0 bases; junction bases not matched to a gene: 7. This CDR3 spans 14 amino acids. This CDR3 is CSPSGQVSNQPQHF. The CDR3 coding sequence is TGCAGCCCTAGTGGACAGGTTAGCAATCAGCCCCAGCATTTT.

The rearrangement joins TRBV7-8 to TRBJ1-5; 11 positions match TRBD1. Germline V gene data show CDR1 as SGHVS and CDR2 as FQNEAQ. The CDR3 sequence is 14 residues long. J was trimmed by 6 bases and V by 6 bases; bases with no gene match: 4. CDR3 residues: CASSKDRGLQPQHF. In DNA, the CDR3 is TGTGCCAGCAGTAAGGACAGGGGGCTTCAGCCCCAGCATTTT. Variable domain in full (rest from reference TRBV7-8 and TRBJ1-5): GAGVSQSPRYKVAKRGQDVALRCDPISGHVSLFWYQQALGQGPEFLTYFQNEAQLDKSGLPSDRFFAERPEGSVSTLKIQRTQQEDSAVYLCASSKDRGLQPQHFGDGTRLSIL.

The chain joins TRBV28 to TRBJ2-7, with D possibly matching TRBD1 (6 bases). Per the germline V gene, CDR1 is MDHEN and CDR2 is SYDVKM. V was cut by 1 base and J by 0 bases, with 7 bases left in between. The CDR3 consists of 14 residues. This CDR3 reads CASSLYRDSYEQYF. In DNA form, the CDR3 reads TGTGCCAGCAGTTTATACAGGGACTCCTACGAGCAGTACTTC.